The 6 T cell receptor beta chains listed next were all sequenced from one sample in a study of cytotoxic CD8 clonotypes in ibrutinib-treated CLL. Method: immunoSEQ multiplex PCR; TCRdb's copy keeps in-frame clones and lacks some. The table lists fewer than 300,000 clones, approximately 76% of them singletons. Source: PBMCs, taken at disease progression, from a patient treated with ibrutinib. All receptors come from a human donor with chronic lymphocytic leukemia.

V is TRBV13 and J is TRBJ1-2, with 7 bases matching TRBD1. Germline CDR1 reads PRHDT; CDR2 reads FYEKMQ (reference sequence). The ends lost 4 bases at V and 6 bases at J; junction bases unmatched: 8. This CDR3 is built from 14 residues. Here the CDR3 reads CASSSNRGTDGYTF. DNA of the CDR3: TGTGCCAGCAGCTCCAACAGGGGTACGGATGGCTACACCTTC. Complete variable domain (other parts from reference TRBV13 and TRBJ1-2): AAGVIQSPRHLIKEKRETATLKCYPIPRHDTVYWYQQGPGQDPQFLISFYEKMQSDKGSIPDRFSAQQFSDYHSELNMSSLELGDSALYFCASSSNRGTDGYTFGSGTRLTVV.

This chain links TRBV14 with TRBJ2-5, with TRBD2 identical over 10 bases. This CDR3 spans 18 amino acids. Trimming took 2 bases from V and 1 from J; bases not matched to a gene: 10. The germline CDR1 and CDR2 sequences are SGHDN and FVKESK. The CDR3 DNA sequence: TGTGCCAGCAGCCAAAGGGCCTCGGAGCGGGAGGGCCAAGAGACCCAGTACTTC. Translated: CASSQRASEREGQETQYF.

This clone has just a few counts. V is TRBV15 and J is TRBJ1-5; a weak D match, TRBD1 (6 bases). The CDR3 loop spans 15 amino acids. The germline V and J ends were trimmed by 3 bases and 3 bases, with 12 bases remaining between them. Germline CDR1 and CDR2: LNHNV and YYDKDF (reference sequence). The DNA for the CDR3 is TGTGCCACCAGCAGTTCACAGGGATACAATCAGCCCCAGCATTTT. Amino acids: CATSSSQGYNQPQHF.

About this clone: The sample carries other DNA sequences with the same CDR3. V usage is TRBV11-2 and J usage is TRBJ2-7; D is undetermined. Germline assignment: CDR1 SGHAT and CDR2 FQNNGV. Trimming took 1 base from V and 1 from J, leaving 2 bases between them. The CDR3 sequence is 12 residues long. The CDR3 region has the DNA TGTGCCAGCAGCTTAGTGTCCTACGAGCAGTACTTC. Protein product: CASSLVSYEQYF.

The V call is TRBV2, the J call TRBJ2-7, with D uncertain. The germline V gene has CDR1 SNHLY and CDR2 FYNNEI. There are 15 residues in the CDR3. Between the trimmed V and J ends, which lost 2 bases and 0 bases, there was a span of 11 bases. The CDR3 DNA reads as TGTGCCAGCAGTGAAAGGCGGCCGGTCTCCTACGAGCAGTACTTC. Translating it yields CASSERRPVSYEQYF.

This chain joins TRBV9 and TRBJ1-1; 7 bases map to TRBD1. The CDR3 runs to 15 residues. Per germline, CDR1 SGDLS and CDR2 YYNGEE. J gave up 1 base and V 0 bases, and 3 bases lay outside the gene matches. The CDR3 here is CASSVEGARNTEAFF. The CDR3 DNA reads TGTGCCAGCAGCGTAGAGGGGGCCCGGAACACTGAAGCTTTCTTT.